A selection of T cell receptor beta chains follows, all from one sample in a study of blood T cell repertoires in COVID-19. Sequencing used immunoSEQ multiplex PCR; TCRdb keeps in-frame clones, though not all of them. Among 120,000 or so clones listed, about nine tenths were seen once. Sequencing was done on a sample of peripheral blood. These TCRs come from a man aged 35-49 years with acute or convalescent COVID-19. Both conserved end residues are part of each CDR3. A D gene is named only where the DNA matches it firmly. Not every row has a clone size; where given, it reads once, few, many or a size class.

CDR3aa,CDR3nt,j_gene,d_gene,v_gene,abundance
CASSLGGTDGNYGYTF,TGTGCCAGCAGCTTGGGAGGGACAGATGGCAACTATGGCTACACCTTC,TRBJ1-2,TRBD1,TRBV5-4,.
CASRRDWNEQFF,TGCGCCAGCAGACGGGACTGGAATGAGCAGTTCTTC,TRBJ2-1,.,TRBV5-1,.
CASSLGGGQTYEQYF,TGTGCCAGCAGCTTAGGCGGGGGGCAGACCTACGAGCAGTACTTC,TRBJ2-7,.,TRBV13,.
CASRAWVEGNQPQHF,TGTGCCAGCAGGGCCTGGGTGGAGGGCAATCAGCCCCAGCATTTT,TRBJ1-5,.,TRBV2,.
CAWSVPGANYGYTF,TGTGCCTGGAGTGTACCTGGAGCTAACTATGGCTACACCTTC,TRBJ1-2,.,TRBV30,.
CASGRVREANYGYTF,TGTGCCAGCGGGAGGGTTCGGGAAGCTAACTATGGCTACACCTTC,TRBJ1-2,.,TRBV6-5,.
CAWSVRGGLLGTQYF,TGTGCCTGGAGTGTACGTGGCGGGCTCCTTGGTACGCAGTATTTT,TRBJ2-3,.,TRBV30,.
CASSPGDREGTQYF,TGCGCCAGCAGCCCGGGGGACAGGGAGGGGACCCAGTACTTC,TRBJ2-5,TRBD1,TRBV5-1,once
CASSFTRGGYEQYF,TGTGCCAGCAGTTTTACCCGGGGGGGCTACGAGCAGTACTTC,TRBJ2-7,TRBD2,TRBV5-5,.
CASLRGGGNYGYTF,TGTGCCAGCCTACGAGGGGGTGGAAACTATGGCTACACCTTC,TRBJ1-2,.,TRBV6-5,.
CASSWGQGGSPLHF,TGTGCCAGCAGCTGGGGACAGGGGGGTTCACCCCTCCACTTT,TRBJ1-6,TRBD1,TRBV5-6,once
CASSPSRGSMNTEAFF,TGTGCCAGCAGCCCTAGCCGAGGGAGTATGAACACTGAAGCTTTCTTT,TRBJ1-1,.,TRBV7-8,once
CASSPAGTPGGRLFF,TGTGCCAGCAGTCCTGCCGGGACACCAGGGGGACGACTGTTTTTT,TRBJ1-4,TRBD1,TRBV27,once
CASSLPGLPPGNEQFF,TGTGCCAGCAGCTTGCCGGGACTCCCTCCTGGCAATGAGCAGTTCTTC,TRBJ2-1,.,TRBV5-4,once
CASSIVGGGQPQHF,TGTGCCAGTAGTATAGTAGGGGGCGGACAGCCCCAGCATTTT,TRBJ1-5,TRBD1,TRBV19,.
CASSQDRRGYEQYF,TGCGCCAGCAGCCAAGATAGACGAGGGTACGAGCAGTACTTC,TRBJ2-7,.,TRBV4-3,few
CASGLAAGTAYTEAFF,TGTGCTAGTGGTTTGGCCGCCGGGACAGCCTACACTGAAGCTTTCTTT,TRBJ1-1,TRBD1,TRBV12-5,.
CASSQLGGRSNEQFF,TGTGCCAGCAGCCAGCTGGGCGGGAGGAGCAATGAGCAGTTCTTC,TRBJ2-1,TRBD2,TRBV5-5,.
CASSGNSETEAFF,TGTGCCAGCAGCGGAAACAGTGAAACTGAAGCTTTCTTT,TRBJ1-1,.,TRBV9,.
CASSQDYLNEQFF,TGCGCCAGCAGCCAAGATTATCTCAATGAGCAGTTCTTC,TRBJ2-1,.,TRBV4-3,.
CASSEQPGSPLTQYF,TGTGCCAGCAGTGAACAACCCGGGAGCCCTTTAACGCAGTATTTT,TRBJ2-3,.,TRBV6-4,.
CASGLSTSGSKTQYF,TGTGCTAGTGGTTTATCGACTAGCGGGAGTAAGACCCAGTACTTC,TRBJ2-5,TRBD2,TRBV12-5,.
CASGLGPLGGRTEAFF,TGTGCTAGTGGTTTGGGACCCCTAGGGGGTAGGACTGAAGCTTTCTTT,TRBJ1-1,.,TRBV12-5,.
CASSLDGTGGADTQYF,TGCGCCAGCAGCTTGGATGGGACAGGGGGCGCAGATACGCAGTATTTT,TRBJ2-3,TRBD1,TRBV5-1,.
CASSPGQGYSPLHF,TGTGCCAGTAGTCCGGGACAGGGATATTCACCCCTCCACTTT,TRBJ1-6,TRBD1,TRBV19,.
CASSFFRGPREGYTF,TGTGCCAGCAGCTTCTTTAGGGGGCCTCGAGAGGGCTACACCTTC,TRBJ1-2,TRBD1,TRBV7-8,.
CASSYAQAGTDTQYF,TGTGCCAGCAGTTACGCACAAGCGGGCACAGATACGCAGTATTTT,TRBJ2-3,.,TRBV6-5,.
CASSPLVSVQETQYF,TGTGCCAGCTCACCACTCGTCTCCGTCCAAGAGACCCAGTACTTC,TRBJ2-5,.,TRBV18,.
CASSSTGYGNQPQHF,TGTGCCAGCAGCTCGACAGGGTATGGCAATCAGCCCCAGCATTTT,TRBJ1-5,TRBD1,TRBV6-2/TRBV6-3,.
CASSQSRDRGNTEAFF,TGCGCCAGCAGCCAATCGAGAGACAGGGGGAACACTGAAGCTTTCTTT,TRBJ1-1,TRBD1,TRBV4-1,.
CASSERTGSPYGYTF,TGTGCCAGCAGTGAGAGGACGGGGAGCCCCTATGGCTACACCTTC,TRBJ1-2,.,TRBV6-1,.